The 21 T cell receptor beta chains presented below share a single source sample, sequenced in a study of PD-1 and CTLA-4 blockade in melanoma. Produced via immunoSEQ multiplex PCR; TCRdb's table is partial and in-frame only. The sample comprises 25,000 to 35,000 clones, around 93% of which are singletons, and approximately 8% rests with the top ten. The material sequenced was CD8+ T cells from peripheral blood, taken from a patient given anti-PD-1 treatment. The receptors derive from a human donor with melanoma.

Within the sample, this clone is medium-sized. The same CDR3 arises from other DNA sequences in this sample as well. The chain couples TRBV19 to TRBJ2-3; 12 nucleotides agree with TRBD2. The trim removed 1 base at V and 3 bases at J, leaving 2 bases unmatched. There are 16 residues in the CDR3. Germline V CDR1 and CDR2: LNHDA, SQIVND (reference sequence). The CDR3 protein is CASSIGGTSGTDTQYF. CDR3 nucleotide sequence: TGTGCCAGTAGTATAGGCGGGACTAGCGGGACAGATACGCAGTATTTT.

This clone was detected only a few times. The CDR3 region is CASSFASHEQYF. CDR3 sequence (DNA): TGCGCCAGCAGCTTTGCTAGTCACGAGCAGTACTTC. The gene calls are TRBV5-1 and TRBJ2-7; D gene uncertain. CDR1 and CDR2 (germline): SGHRS, YFSETQ. The V and J ends lost 2 bases and 5 bases respectively, with 8 bases between them. The CDR3 has 12 amino acids. Based on the CDR3 plus reference TRBV5-1 and TRBJ2-7, the full variable domain is KAGVTQTPRYLIKTRGQQVTLSCSPISGHRSVSWYQQTPGQGLQFLFEYFSETQRNKGNFPGRFSGRQFSNSRSEMNVSTLELGDSALYLCASSFASHEQYFGPGTRLTVT.

This chain uses TRBV11-2 with TRBJ1-2; 9 bases map to TRBD1. Germline V gene lookup returns CDR1 SGHAT and CDR2 FQNNGV. The CDR3 length is 19 residues. Trimming at V came to 5 bases and at J to 2 bases, leaving 18 bases not matched to a gene. This CDR3 is CASSPSLWDRDYSNYGYTF. The CDR3, as DNA: TGTGCCAGCAGCCCTTCGTTGTGGGACAGGGATTACTCGAACTATGGCTACACCTTC.

The V and J genes are TRBV12-3 or TRBV12-4 and TRBJ2-2, with D uncertain. The V end lost 1 base, the J end lost 13 bases, and 13 bases lay between the germline ends. The CDR3 contains 13 residues. This CDR3 reads CASSLDSRGPLFF. The CDR3 DNA follows: TGTGCCAGCAGTTTAGACTCCAGAGGCCCGCTGTTTTTT.

The chain couples TRBV7-6 to TRBJ1-1; D gene ambiguous. The V end was cut by 3 bases, the J end by 3 bases, with 11 bases between. This CDR3 has 14 residues. CDR1 and CDR2 (germline): SGHVS, FNYEAQ. The CDR3 coding sequence is TGTGCCAGCAGCTTCCCTGTCGCTTACACTGAAGCTTTCTTT. Residues: CASSFPVAYTEAFF.

The chain links TRBV9 to TRBJ2-7; maybe TRBD2 (6 bases). Looked up from germline, CDR1 is SGDLS and CDR2 is YYNGEE. Trimming shortened V by 3 bases and J by 0 bases, and 13 bases separated the two germline ends. This CDR3 contains 15 residues. CDR3 amino acids: CASSAGGLSSYEQYF. CDR3 DNA: TGTGCCAGCAGCGCCGGAGGGCTGAGCTCCTACGAGCAGTACTTC.

This clone was seen a single time. The chain combines TRBV24-1 with TRBJ2-1, with D uncertain. V shed 1 base and J shed 4 bases, with 1 base lying between them. The CDR3 is 12 residues long. Per the germline V gene, CDR1 is KGHDR and CDR2 is SFDVKD. CDR3 bases: TGTGCCACCAGTGATTTATACAATGAGCAGTTCTTC. Translating it yields CATSDLYNEQFF.

The CDR3 coding sequence is TGTGCCAGCAGTTTAGGACGGTCCTCCTACGAGCAGTACTTC. Its translation is CASSLGRSSYEQYF. The chain recombines TRBV27 with TRBJ2-7; D remains unclear. The CDR3 length is 14 residues. CDR1 and CDR2 (germline): MNHEY, SMNVEV (reference sequence). With 2 bases removed from V and 0 bases from J, the gap between germline ends came to 8 bases.

The chain links TRBV7-9 to TRBJ2-7; 13 bases are shared with TRBD2. Germline V gene sequence: CDR1 SEHNR, CDR2 FQNEAQ (reference sequence). The CDR3 is 14 residues long. With 4 bases clipped from V and 5 bases from J, the junction kept 2 bases outside the gene matches. In nucleotides, the CDR3 is TGTGCCAGCAGCTCGGGACTAGCGGGGAACGAGCAGTACTTC. It specifies CASSSGLAGNEQYF.

The chain has TRBV11-2 and TRBJ2-7, with D hard to call. V gave up 0 bases and J gave up 7 bases, with 4 bases separating them. Germline V gene data show CDR1 as SGHAT and CDR2 as FQNNGV. This CDR3 has 11 residues. This CDR3 reads CASSLEGEQYF. As DNA, the CDR3 is TGTGCCAGCAGCTTAGAGGGGGAGCAGTACTTC.

The CDR3 protein is CASSLTSGYEQYF. CDR3 bases: TGTGCCAGCAGTTTAACCTCAGGCTACGAGCAGTACTTC. V usage is TRBV27 and J usage is TRBJ2-7; no reliable D call. CDR3 length equals 13 residues. Between the trimmed V and J ends, which lost 2 bases and 3 bases, there was a span of 8 bases. Germline V gene sequence: CDR1 MNHEY, CDR2 SMNVEV (reference sequence).

The chain carries TRBV11-2 and TRBJ1-1; a weak D match, TRBD1 (6 bases). Germline V lookup: CDR1 SGHAT, CDR2 FQNNGV. Trimming cost V 6 bases and J 0 bases, with 17 bases left between them. The CDR3 is 16 residues long. CDR3 amino acids: CASSSPAGQLNTEAFF. CDR3 DNA: TGTGCCAGCAGTTCACCCGCGGGACAATTGAACACTGAAGCTTTCTTT.

The J gene is TRBJ1-5, the V gene TRBV2; no definite D call. The V end lost 6 bases, the J end lost 3 bases, and 15 bases lay between the germline ends. CDR1 is SNHLY and CDR2 is FYNNEI in the germline V gene. CDR3 length: 15 residues. The CDR3 spells CASRLGLGINQPQHF. The CDR3 DNA is TGTGCCAGCAGATTAGGACTAGGCATCAATCAGCCCCAGCATTTT.

In this sample, this clone turned up once. The genes are TRBV6-6 and TRBJ2-1; D remains unclear. Germline V gives CDR1 MNHNY, CDR2 SVGAGI (reference sequence). The CDR3 contains 15 residues. V lost 3 bases and J 0 bases, leaving 9 bases between the germline ends. The CDR3 nucleotides read TGTGCCAGCAGTTATGAAAGCCTCTCCTACAATGAGCAGTTCTTC. It is translated as CASSYESLSYNEQFF.

J is TRBJ1-6 and V is TRBV9, with 7 bases fitting TRBD1. The junction had 5 bases not matched to a gene; V was cut back by 3 bases and J by 5 bases. Germline V lookup: CDR1 SGDLS, CDR2 YYNGEE. The CDR3 is 15 amino acids. The CDR3 spells CASSGTGADNSPLHF. CDR3 DNA: TGTGCCAGCAGCGGCACAGGGGCCGATAATTCACCCCTCCACTTT.

The chain uses TRBV4-2 and TRBJ1-1, with 9 bases fitting TRBD1. CDR1 and CDR2 (germline): LGHNA, YNFKEQ. Trimming took 8 bases from V and 7 from J; bases not matched to a gene: 5. This CDR3 is 12 amino acids long. The CDR3 bases are TGTGCCAGCGTGGGACAGGGCGGTGAAGCTTTCTTT. It encodes CASVGQGGEAFF.

This clone was observed a few times. The chain recombines TRBV6-1 with TRBJ2-7, with 9 bases fitting TRBD2. CDR3 length: 14 residues. Per germline, CDR1 MNHNS and CDR2 SASEGT. The V and J ends lost 3 bases and 1 base, in that order; junction bases with no gene match: 1. The CDR3 nucleotides are TGTGCCAGCAGTGATAGCGGGAGATCCTACGAGCAGTACTTC. Translation gives CASSDSGRSYEQYF.

The rearrangement links TRBV27 to TRBJ2-5; D gene uncertain. V lost 2 bases, J lost 4 bases, and 11 bases lay in between. The length of the CDR3 is 14 residues. CDR1 and CDR2 from the germline V gene are MNHEY and SMNVEV (reference sequence). The CDR3 DNA is TGTGCCAGCAGTTTAGGTACCTCGGGAGAGACCCAGTACTTC. The encoded protein is CASSLGTSGETQYF.

This chain links TRBV9 with TRBJ1-2; TRBD1 might be the D (5 bases). Germline CDR1 reads SGDLS; CDR2 reads YYNGEE. V shed 3 bases and J shed 5 bases, with 20 bases lying between them. This CDR3 comprises 16 residues. The CDR3 DNA reads TGTGCCAGCAGCGCGGAAGGAGGAGGCGGGGCATATGGCTACACCTTC. Amino acid sequence: CASSAEGGGGAYGYTF.

The chain recombines TRBV28 with TRBJ1-6; possibly TRBD1 for D (5 bases). The CDR3 loop spans 15 amino acids. The germline CDR1 and CDR2 sequences are MDHEN and SYDVKM. V lost 4 bases to trimming and J lost 7 bases, with 14 bases between them. The CDR3 protein is CASSSPSQGNSPLHF. CDR3 DNA sequence: TGTGCCAGCAGTTCCCCATCGCAGGGAAATTCACCCCTCCACTTT.

V and J are TRBV7-2 and TRBJ2-1; D gene uncertain. The CDR3 has 12 amino acids. V shed 5 bases and J shed 6 bases, with 8 bases lying between them. Germline assignment: CDR1 SGHTA and CDR2 FQGNSA. The CDR3 bases are TGTGCCAGCAGCCTTCGATCCAATGAGCAGTTCTTC. This translates into CASSLRSNEQFF.